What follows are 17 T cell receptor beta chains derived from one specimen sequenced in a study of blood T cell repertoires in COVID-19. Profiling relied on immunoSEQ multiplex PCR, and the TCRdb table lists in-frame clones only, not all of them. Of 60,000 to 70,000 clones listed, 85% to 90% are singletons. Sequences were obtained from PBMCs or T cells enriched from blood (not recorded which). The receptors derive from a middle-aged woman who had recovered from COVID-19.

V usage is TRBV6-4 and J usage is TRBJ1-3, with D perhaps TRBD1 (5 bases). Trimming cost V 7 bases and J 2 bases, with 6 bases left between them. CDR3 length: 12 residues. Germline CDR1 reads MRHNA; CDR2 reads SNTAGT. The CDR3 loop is CASIRAGNTIYF. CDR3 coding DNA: TGTGCCAGCATCAGGGCTGGAAACACCATATATTTT.

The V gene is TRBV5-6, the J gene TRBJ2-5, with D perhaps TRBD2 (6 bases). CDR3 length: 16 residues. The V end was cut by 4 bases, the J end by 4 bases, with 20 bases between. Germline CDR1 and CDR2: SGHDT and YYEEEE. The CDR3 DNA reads TGTGCCAGCAGCATCAGACTAGGTATTCGGGGAGAGACCCAGTACTTC. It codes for CASSIRLGIRGETQYF.

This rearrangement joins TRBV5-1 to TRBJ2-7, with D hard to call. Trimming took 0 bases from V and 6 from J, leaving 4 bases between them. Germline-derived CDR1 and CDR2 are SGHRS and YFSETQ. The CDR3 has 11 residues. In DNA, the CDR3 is TGCGCCAGCAGCTTGGGAGCCGAGCAGTACTTC. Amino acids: CASSLGAEQYF.

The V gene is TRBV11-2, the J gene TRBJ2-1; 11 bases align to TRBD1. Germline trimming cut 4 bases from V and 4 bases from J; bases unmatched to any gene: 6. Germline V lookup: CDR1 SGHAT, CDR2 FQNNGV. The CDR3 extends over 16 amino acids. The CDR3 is CASSSHRDRGYNEQFF. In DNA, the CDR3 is TGTGCCAGCAGCTCCCACCGGGACAGGGGGTACAATGAGCAGTTCTTC.

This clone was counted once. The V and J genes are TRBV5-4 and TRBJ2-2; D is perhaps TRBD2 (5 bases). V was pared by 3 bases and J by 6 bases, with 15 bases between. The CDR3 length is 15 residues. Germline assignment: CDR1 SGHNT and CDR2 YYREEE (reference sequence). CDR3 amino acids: CASSSPGVLSGELFF. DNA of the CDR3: TGTGCCAGCAGCTCCCCCGGGGTCCTGTCCGGGGAGCTGTTTTTT.

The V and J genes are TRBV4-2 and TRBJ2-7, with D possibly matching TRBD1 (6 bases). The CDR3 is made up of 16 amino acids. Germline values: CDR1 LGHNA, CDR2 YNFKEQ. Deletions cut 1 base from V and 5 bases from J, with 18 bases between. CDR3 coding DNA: TGTGCCAGCAGCCAAGGGCGGGTGCAGGGGTTCGACGAGCAGTACTTC. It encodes CASSQGRVQGFDEQYF.

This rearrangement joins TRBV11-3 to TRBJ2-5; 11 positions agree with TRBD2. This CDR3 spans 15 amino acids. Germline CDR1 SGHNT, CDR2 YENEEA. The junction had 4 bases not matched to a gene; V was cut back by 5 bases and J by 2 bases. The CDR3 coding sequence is TGTGCCAGCAGCCGACTAGCGGGACTACAAGAGACCCAGTACTTC. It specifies CASSRLAGLQETQYF.

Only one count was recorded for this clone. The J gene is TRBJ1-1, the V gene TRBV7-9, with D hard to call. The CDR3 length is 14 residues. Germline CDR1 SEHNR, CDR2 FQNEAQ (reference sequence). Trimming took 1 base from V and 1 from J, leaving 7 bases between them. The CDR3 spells CASSLVGENTEAFF. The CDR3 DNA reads TGTGCCAGCAGCTTAGTAGGAGAGAACACTGAAGCTTTCTTT. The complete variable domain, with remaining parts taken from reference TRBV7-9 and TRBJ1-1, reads DTGVSQNPRHKITKRGQNVTFRCDPISEHNRLYWYRQTLGQGPEFLTYFQNEAQLEKSRLLSDRFSAERPKGSFSTLEIQRTEQGDSAMYLCASSLVGENTEAFFGQGTRLTVV.

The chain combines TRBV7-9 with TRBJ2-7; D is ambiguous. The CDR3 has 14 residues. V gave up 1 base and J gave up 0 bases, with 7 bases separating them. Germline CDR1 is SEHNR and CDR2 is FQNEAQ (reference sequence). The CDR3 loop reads CASSLVPSSYEQYF. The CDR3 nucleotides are TGTGCCAGCAGCTTAGTCCCTAGCTCCTACGAGCAGTACTTC.

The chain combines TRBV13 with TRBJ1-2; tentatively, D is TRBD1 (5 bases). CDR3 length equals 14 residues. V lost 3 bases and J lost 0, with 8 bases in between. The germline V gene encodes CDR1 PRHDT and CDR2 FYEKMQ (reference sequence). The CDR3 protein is CASSLGGSNYGYTF. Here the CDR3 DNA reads TGTGCCAGCAGCTTGGGGGGATCTAACTATGGCTACACCTTC.

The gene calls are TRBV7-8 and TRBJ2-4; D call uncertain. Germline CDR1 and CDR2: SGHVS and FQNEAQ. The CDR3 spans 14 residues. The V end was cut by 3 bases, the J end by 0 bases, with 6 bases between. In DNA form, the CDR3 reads TGTGCCAGCAGCTTTGGGCTAGCCAAAAACATTCAGTACTTC. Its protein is CASSFGLAKNIQYF.

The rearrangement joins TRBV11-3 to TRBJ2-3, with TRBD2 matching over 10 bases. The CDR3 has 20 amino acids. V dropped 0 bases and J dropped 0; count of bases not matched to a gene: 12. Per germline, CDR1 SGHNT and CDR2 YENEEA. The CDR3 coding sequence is TGTGCCAGCAGCTTAGATCAGGGTGCTAGCGGGGGTTTGAGCACAGATACGCAGTATTTT. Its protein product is CASSLDQGASGGLSTDTQYF. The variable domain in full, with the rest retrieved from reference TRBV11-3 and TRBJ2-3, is EAGVVQSPRYKIIEKKQPVAFWCNPISGHNTLYWYLQNLGQGPELLIRYENEEAVDDSQLPKDRFSAERLKGVDSTLKIQPAELGDSAVYLCASSLDQGASGGLSTDTQYFGPGTRLTVL.

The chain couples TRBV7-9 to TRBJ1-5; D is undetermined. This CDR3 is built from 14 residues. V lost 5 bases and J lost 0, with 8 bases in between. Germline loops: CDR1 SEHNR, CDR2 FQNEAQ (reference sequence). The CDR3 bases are TGTGCCAGCAGCCACGAGGGTAGCAATCAGCCCCAGCATTTT. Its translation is CASSHEGSNQPQHF.

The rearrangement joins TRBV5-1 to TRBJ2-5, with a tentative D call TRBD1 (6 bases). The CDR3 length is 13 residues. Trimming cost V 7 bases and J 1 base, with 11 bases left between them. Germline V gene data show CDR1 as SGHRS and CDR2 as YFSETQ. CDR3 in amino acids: CASRRDTQETQYF. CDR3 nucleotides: TGCGCCAGCCGTCGGGACACCCAAGAGACCCAGTACTTC. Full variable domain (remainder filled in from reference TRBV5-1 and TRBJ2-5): KAGVTQTPRYLIKTRGQQVTLSCSPISGHRSVSWYQQTPGQGLQFLFEYFSETQRNKGNFPGRFSGRQFSNSRSEMNVSTLELGDSALYLCASRRDTQETQYFGPGTRLLVL.

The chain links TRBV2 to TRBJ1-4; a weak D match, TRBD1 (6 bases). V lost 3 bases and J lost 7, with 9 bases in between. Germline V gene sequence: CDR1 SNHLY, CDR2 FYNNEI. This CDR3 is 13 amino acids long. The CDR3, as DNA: TGTGCCAGCAGTGACGGCAGGGGTGAAAAACTGTTTTTT. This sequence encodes CASSDGRGEKLFF.

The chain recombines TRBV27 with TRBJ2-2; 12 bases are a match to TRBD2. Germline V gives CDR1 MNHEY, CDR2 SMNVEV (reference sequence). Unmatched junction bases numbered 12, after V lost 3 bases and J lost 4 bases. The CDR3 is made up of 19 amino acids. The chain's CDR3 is CASSLSPSLAGGPTGELFF. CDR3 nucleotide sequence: TGTGCCAGCAGTTTGTCTCCCTCACTAGCGGGGGGCCCCACCGGGGAGCTGTTTTTT.

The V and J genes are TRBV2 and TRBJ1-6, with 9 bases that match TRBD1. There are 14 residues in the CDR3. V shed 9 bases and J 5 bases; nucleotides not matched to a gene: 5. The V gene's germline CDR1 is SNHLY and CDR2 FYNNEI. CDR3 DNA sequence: TGTGCCAGGGGCCGGGACAGGGATAATTCACCCCTCCACTTT. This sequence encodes CARGRDRDNSPLHF.